This entry features one T cell receptor (beta chain) sequence. Its antigen is as yet unknown. The V end lost 2 bases, the J end lost 6 bases, and 19 bases lay between the germline ends. Germline V gene data show CDR1 as LGHNA and CDR2 as YNFKEQ. This CDR3 region has 16 residues. Diagnostic criteria defined recently for definite or probable disease were met by the Susac syndrome patients. This record comes from a study of CD8 T cells in Susac syndrome. Study overall: When blood was collected, patients with Susac syndrome were therapy-naive, were taking corticosteroids, or were receiving intravenous immunoglobulin alone.

The study's findings and limits: The study conceded that relatively few individuals underwent its TCR sequencing and HLA analysis.

Random hexamers were used to reverse transcribe an amount of about 0.5 to 1 ug RNA. Amplification of TCR beta CDR3 used immunoSEQ multiplex PCR across 54 Vbeta and 13 Jbeta. TCRdb recomputed calls from the immunoSEQ multiplex PCR reads with MiXCR, one row per CDR3 protein. The sample yields about 170,000 distinct CDR3 sequences, more than 95% seen once. Specimen: CD4+ T cells from PBMCs. The V gene is TRBV4-2, the J gene TRBJ1-2; D may be TRBD1 (5 bases). The clonotype originates from a human donor with Susac syndrome. The CDR3: CASSQPVGGRRDGYTF. The CDR3 coding sequence is TGTGCCAGCAGCCAACCCGTGGGGGGGAGGAGGGATGGCTACACCTTC.